The TCR beta chain under discussion was sequenced for a study of CD8 T cells in ankylosing spondylitis. General observations from the study: Some motif variants had been reported before (in reactive arthritis synovial fluid and blood). Significant enrichment of disease-linked clones was reported in matched ankylosing spondylitis synovial fluid. A TCR beta motif made of about eight highly homologous variants seemed typical of ankylosing spondylitis blood. With a CD8+ phenotype, disease-linked clones were relatively rare in peripheral blood.

Molecular-barcoded quantitative 5'-RACE produced these TCR beta libraries. TCRdb analysed the 5' RACE reads with MiXCR anew, one entry per CDR3 protein. This table has fewer than 550,000 distinct CDR3 sequences, 5.3% appearing once. The germline V and J ends were trimmed by 0 bases and 9 bases, with 15 bases remaining between them. This CDR3 is 13 amino acids long. CDR1 DFQATT and CDR2 SNEGSKA come from the germline V gene (reference sequence). This clonotype was seen repeatedly, ten times or more. What it binds is unknown. This rearrangement joins TRBV20-1 to TRBJ2-7; the D gene is possibly TRBD1 (5 bases). This sequence originates from a male donor with ankylosing spondylitis. Sequencing input: blood, either unsorted or a sorted T cell fraction (not recorded which). The CDR3 bases are TGCAGTGCTAGAGACCCAGACAGAACCGTGCAGTACTTC. As protein: CSARDPDRTVQYF.